This TCR beta chain is drawn from a study of T cells in localized non-small cell lung cancer. Study-level results: There was higher T cell clonality in uninvolved adjacent lung than in tumor, and it was highest there. One tumor region alone was sequenced, and heterogeneity therefore remains possible. There was an association of higher blood T cell density with longer overall survival. Turning up in adjacent lung were a median 57 of the top 100 tumor clones.

The CDR3 runs 13 residues. Looked up from germline, CDR1 is LNHDA and CDR2 is SQIVND (reference sequence). The V gene lost 3 bases and the J gene lost 1 base, with 6 bases spanning the gap. Assay: immunoSEQ multiplex PCR; the TCRdb copy retains only in-frame clones and omits some. The table shows tens of thousands of clones, with approximately 90% occurring only once. A remark on this clone: Antigen unknown.

Sample: peripheral blood mononuclear cells, taken before any cancer treatment. This TCR was sampled from a man aged 35 to 69 with stage III lung adenocarcinoma. V usage is TRBV19 and J usage is TRBJ1-1; possible D gene TRBD1, 5 bases. This CDR3 reads CASSITGNTEAFF. The CDR3 DNA sequence: TGTGCCAGTAGTATCACAGGGAACACTGAAGCTTTCTTT.